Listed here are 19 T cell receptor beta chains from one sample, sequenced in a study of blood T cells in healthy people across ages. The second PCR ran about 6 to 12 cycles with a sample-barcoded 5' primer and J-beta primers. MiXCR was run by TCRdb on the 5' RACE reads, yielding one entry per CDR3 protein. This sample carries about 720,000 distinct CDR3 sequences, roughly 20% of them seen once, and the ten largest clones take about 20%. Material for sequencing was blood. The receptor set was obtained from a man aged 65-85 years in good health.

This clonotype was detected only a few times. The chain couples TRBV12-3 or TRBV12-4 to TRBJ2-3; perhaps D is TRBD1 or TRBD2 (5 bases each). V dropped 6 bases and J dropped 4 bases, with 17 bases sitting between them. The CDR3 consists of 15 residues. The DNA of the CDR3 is TGTGCCAGCAGCCTTGACAGAGCGCGGGCAGATACGCAGTATTTT. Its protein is CASSLDRARADTQYF.

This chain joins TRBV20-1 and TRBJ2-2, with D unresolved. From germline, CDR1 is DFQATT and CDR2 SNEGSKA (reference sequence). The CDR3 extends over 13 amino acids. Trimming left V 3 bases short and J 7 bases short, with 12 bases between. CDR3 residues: CSARNRVNGELFF. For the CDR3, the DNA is TGCAGTGCTAGGAATAGGGTCAACGGGGAGCTGTTTTTT.

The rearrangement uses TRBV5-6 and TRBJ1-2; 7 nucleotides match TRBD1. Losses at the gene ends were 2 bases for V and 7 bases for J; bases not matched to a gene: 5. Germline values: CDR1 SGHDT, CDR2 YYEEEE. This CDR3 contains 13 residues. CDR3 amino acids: CASSLQGIGGYTF. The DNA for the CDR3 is TGTGCCAGCAGCTTACAGGGGATCGGTGGCTACACCTTC.

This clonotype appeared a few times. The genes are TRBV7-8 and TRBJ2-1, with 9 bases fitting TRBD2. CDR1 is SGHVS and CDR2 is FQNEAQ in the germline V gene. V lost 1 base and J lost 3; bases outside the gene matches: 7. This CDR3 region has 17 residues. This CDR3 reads CASSLGGLAGFYNEQFF. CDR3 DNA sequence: TGTGCCAGCAGCTTAGGGGGGCTAGCGGGGTTCTACAATGAGCAGTTCTTC. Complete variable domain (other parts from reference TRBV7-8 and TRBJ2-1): GAGVSQSPRYKVAKRGQDVALRCDPISGHVSLFWYQQALGQGPEFLTYFQNEAQLDKSGLPSDRFFAERPEGSVSTLKIQRTQQEDSAVYLCASSLGGLAGFYNEQFFGPGTRLTVL.

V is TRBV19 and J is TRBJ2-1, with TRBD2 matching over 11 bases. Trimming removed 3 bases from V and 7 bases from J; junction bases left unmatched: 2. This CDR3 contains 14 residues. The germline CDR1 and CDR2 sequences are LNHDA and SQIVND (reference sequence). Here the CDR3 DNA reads TGTGCCAGTAGTATTCGACTAGCGGGGAATGAGCAGTTCTTC. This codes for CASSIRLAGNEQFF.

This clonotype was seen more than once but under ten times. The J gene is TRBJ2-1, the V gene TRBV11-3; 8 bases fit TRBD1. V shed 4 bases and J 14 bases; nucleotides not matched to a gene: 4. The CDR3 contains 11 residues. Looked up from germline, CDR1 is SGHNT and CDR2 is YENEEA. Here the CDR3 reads CASSSRDRKFF. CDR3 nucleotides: TGTGCCAGCAGCTCCAGGGACAGGAAGTTCTTC.

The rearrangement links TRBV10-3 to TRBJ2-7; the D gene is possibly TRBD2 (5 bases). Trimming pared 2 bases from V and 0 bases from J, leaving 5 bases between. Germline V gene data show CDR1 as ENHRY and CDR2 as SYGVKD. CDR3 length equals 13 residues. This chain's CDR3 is CAISERGSYEQYV. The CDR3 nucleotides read TGTGCCATCAGTGAGCGGGGCTCCTACGAGCAGTACGTC.

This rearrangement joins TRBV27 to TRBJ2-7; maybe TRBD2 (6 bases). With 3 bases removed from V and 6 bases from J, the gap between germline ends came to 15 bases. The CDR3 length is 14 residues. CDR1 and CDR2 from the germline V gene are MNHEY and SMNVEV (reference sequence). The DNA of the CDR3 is TGTGCCAGCAGTTTGCTCGGGGGTCTTGGCGAGCAGTACTTC. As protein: CASSLLGGLGEQYF.

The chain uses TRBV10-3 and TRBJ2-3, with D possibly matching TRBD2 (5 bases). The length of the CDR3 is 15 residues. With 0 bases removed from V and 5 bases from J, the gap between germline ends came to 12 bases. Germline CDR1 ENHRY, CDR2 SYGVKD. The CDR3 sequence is CAISESPREGDTQYF. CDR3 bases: TGTGCCATCAGTGAGTCCCCGAGGGAAGGAGATACGCAGTATTTT.

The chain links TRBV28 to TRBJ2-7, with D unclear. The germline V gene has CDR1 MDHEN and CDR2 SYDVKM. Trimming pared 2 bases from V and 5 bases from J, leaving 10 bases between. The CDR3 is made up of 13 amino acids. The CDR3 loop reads CASSLLGPDEQYF. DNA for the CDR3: TGTGCCAGCAGTTTACTCGGCCCGGACGAGCAGTACTTC.

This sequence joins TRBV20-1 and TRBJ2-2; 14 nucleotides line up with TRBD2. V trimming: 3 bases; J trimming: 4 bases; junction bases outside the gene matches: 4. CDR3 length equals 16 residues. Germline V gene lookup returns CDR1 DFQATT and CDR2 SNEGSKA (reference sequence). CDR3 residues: CSARGLAGVRTGELFF. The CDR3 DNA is TGCAGTGCTAGGGGACTAGCGGGGGTTCGCACCGGGGAGCTGTTTTTT.

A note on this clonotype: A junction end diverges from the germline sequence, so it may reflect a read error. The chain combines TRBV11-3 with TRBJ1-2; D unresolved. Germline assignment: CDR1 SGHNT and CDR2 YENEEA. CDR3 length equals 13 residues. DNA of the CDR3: TGTGCCGGCAGCTTATTAGACTGGGCTGGCTACACCTTC. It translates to CAGSLLDWAGYTF.

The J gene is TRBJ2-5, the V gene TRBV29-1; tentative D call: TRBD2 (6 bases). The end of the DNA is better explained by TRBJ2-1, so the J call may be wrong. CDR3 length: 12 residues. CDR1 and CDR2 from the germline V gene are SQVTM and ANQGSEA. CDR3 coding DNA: TGCACGCATGAGGAGGGCGAGAATGAGCAGTTCTTC. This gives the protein CTHEEGENEQFF.

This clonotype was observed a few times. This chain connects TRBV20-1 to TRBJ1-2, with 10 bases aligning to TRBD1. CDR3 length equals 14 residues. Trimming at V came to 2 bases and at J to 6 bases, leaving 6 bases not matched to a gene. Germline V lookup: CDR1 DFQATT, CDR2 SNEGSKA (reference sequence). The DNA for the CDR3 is TGCAGTGCTAGACTCCCCGGGACAGGGGATGGCTACACCTTC. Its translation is CSARLPGTGDGYTF.

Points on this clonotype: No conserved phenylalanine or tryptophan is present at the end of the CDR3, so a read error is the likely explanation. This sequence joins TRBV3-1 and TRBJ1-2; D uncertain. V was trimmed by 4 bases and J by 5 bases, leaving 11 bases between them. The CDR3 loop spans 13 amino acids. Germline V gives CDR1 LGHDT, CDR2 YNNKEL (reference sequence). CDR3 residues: CASSPFNKYGYTL. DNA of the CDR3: TGTGCCAGCAGCCCCTTTAATAAGTATGGCTACACCCTC.

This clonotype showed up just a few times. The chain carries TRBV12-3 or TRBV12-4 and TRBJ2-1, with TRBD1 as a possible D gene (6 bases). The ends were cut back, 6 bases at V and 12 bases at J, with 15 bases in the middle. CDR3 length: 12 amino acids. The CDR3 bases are TGTGCCAGCAGACTCGGTCAGGGGTTGCAGTTCTTC. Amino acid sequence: CASRLGQGLQFF.

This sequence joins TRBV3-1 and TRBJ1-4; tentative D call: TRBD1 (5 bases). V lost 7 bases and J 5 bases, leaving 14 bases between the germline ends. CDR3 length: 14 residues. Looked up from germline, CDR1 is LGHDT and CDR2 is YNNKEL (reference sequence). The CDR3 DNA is TGTGCCAGCACCCGCGGGGGAGGGAATGAAAAACTGTTTTTT. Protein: CASTRGGGNEKLFF.

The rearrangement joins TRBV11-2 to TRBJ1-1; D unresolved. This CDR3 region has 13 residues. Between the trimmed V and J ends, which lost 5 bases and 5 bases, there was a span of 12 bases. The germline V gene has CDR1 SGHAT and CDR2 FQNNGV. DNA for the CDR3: TGTGCCAGCAGCCCCGGTAGAGGGACTGAAGCTTTCTTT. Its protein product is CASSPGRGTEAFF. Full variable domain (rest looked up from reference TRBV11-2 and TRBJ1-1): EAGVAQSPRYKIIEKRQSVAFWCNPISGHATLYWYQQILGQGPKLLIQFQNNGVVDDSQLPKDRFSAERLKGVDSTLKIQPAKLEDSAVYLCASSPGRGTEAFFGQGTRLTVV.

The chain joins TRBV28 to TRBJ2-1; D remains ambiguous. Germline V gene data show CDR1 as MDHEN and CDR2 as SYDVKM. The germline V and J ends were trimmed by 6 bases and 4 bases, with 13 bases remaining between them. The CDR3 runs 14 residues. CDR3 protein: CASRGPILYNEQFF. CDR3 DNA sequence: TGTGCCAGCAGAGGACCGATACTTTACAATGAGCAGTTCTTC.